Given below is one T cell receptor beta chain in context. Its cognate antigen is unknown. This sample stems from a study of T cells after yellow fever vaccination. Study in general: Libraries from low-cell-number fractions were prepared with the SMART-Seq v4 Ultra Low Input RNA kit. Regarding the study as a whole: On re-exposure, the response was weaker but peaked faster, at day 5 versus 15. The study noted that FACS-sorted repertoires could contain abundant clonotypes contaminating from the bulk population.

It was through 5'RACE template switching that TCR cDNA was made, with a universal primer site and UMIs added. MiXCR was run by TCRdb on the 5' RACE reads, yielding one entry per CDR3 protein. The table records hundreds of thousands of distinct CDR3 sequences, about 17% of them present only once. This CDR3 contains 13 residues. CDR1 is LGHNA and CDR2 is YSLEER in the germline V gene. The junction had 2 bases not matched to a gene; V was cut back by 1 base and J by 5 bases. Sequencing was performed on PBMCs, taken before the yellow fever booster vaccination. This receptor was obtained from a man aged 18-30 years who received the YFV17D yellow fever vaccine. V and J are TRBV4-3 and TRBJ2-7, with 7 bases that match TRBD1. DNA for the CDR3: TGCGCCAGCAGCCAAGCACAGGGGAACGAGCAGTACTTC. Protein: CASSQAQGNEQYF.